The rows below give T cell receptor beta chains drawn from one sample of a study of cytomegalovirus exposure and HLA in healthy donors. The protocol was immunoSEQ multiplex PCR, while the TCRdb copy is restricted to in-frame clones and leaves out a portion. The data hold approximately 150,000 clones, with 75% to 90% observed a single time. Sequencing input: PBMCs. The receptors originated from a man aged 35 to 55 in good health and CMV-seronegative. Each CDR3 is given with its conserved first and last residue. Each record gives: clone size, V gene, D gene, J gene, CDR3 DNA, CDR3 protein. A D gene is named only where the DNA matches it firmly. Not all rows give a size; the values are once, few, many and, for expanded clones, a class.

abundance: NA; v_gene: TRBV7-2; d_gene: TRBD2; j_gene: TRBJ2-2; CDR3nt: TGTGCCAGCAGCCCGCGGGGGGTAGGCGGGGAGCTGTTTTTT; CDR3aa: CASSPRGVGGELFF
abundance: few; v_gene: TRBV4-3; d_gene: NA; j_gene: TRBJ1-6; CDR3nt: TGCGCCAGCAGCCAAGGAGGGAATGGTTCACCCCTCCACTTT; CDR3aa: CASSQGGNGSPLHF
abundance: NA; v_gene: TRBV7-2; d_gene: NA; j_gene: TRBJ2-7; CDR3nt: TGTGCCAGCAGCTCCCGGACACCACCCTACGAGCAGTACTTC; CDR3aa: CASSSRTPPYEQYF
abundance: NA; v_gene: TRBV11-2; d_gene: NA; j_gene: TRBJ1-1; CDR3nt: TGTGCCAGCAGCTTAGATCCGAGGTATAAGTCCGAAGCTTTCTTT; CDR3aa: CASSLDPRYKSEAFF
abundance: NA; v_gene: TRBV14; d_gene: TRBD2; j_gene: TRBJ2-3; CDR3nt: TGTGCCAGCAGCCAAAGCGGGGGGAAGGATACGCAGTATTTT; CDR3aa: CASSQSGGKDTQYF
abundance: once; v_gene: TRBV5-1; d_gene: NA; j_gene: TRBJ1-1; CDR3nt: TGCGCCAGCACCCGGACCGGGGAACCGGCTGAAGCTTTCTTT; CDR3aa: CASTRTGEPAEAFF
abundance: NA; v_gene: TRBV13; d_gene: NA; j_gene: TRBJ1-1; CDR3nt: TGTGCCAGCAGCCCACACCAAGGGGGGGCGGGCACTGAAGCTTTCTTT; CDR3aa: CASSPHQGGAGTEAFF
abundance: NA; v_gene: TRBV10-3; d_gene: TRBD1; j_gene: TRBJ1-4; CDR3nt: TGTGCCATCAGTCTAAAGGACAGGGGGGGGGAAAAACTGTTTTTT; CDR3aa: CAISLKDRGGEKLFF
abundance: NA; v_gene: TRBV19; d_gene: TRBD1; j_gene: TRBJ1-2; CDR3nt: TGTGCCAGTAGCCCCCCCGGGACAGGGGGCGCGTCGGTCGATGGCTACACCTTC; CDR3aa: CASSPPGTGGASVDGYTF
abundance: once; v_gene: TRBV13; d_gene: NA; j_gene: TRBJ1-2; CDR3nt: TGTGCCAGCAGCTTAGTGGGGCAGCCCAACTATGGCTACACCTTC; CDR3aa: CASSLVGQPNYGYTF
abundance: NA; v_gene: TRBV6-1; d_gene: NA; j_gene: TRBJ2-5; CDR3nt: TGTGCCAGCAGTGTCGACAGAGATGAGCAGTACTTC; CDR3aa: CASSVDRDEQYF
abundance: NA; v_gene: TRBV29-1; d_gene: TRBD1; j_gene: TRBJ2-5; CDR3nt: TGCAGCGTTGGGTTAACAGGGGTGGGGGAGACCCAGTACTTC; CDR3aa: CSVGLTGVGETQYF
abundance: NA; v_gene: TRBV29-1; d_gene: TRBD1; j_gene: TRBJ2-1; CDR3nt: TGCAGCGCACAGGGGATTAGCTCCTACAATGAGCAGTTCTTC; CDR3aa: CSAQGISSYNEQFF
abundance: once; v_gene: TRBV9; d_gene: TRBD2; j_gene: TRBJ2-3; CDR3nt: TGTGCCAGCAGCGTAGGGGCGGGGGACCTCACAGATACGCAGTATTTT; CDR3aa: CASSVGAGDLTDTQYF
abundance: NA; v_gene: TRBV19; d_gene: TRBD1; j_gene: TRBJ1-1; CDR3nt: TGTGCCAGTAGTATAGGATTGACGACAGGGACTGAAGCTTTCTTT; CDR3aa: CASSIGLTTGTEAFF
abundance: NA; v_gene: TRBV9; d_gene: NA; j_gene: TRBJ2-6; CDR3nt: TGTGCCAGCAGCACAGGGTCCAAACAGTTAAGCTCTGGGGCCAACGTCCTGACTTTC; CDR3aa: CASSTGSKQLSSGANVLTF
abundance: NA; v_gene: TRBV5-4; d_gene: TRBD1; j_gene: TRBJ2-1; CDR3nt: TGTGCCAGCAGACAGACAGGGGAGAGTTCCTACAATGAGCAGTTCTTC; CDR3aa: CASRQTGESSYNEQFF
abundance: NA; v_gene: TRBV28; d_gene: TRBD1; j_gene: TRBJ1-6; CDR3nt: TGTGCCAGCATCCCTGGACAGGGGCGTAATTCCCCCCTCCACTTT; CDR3aa: CASIPGQGRNSPLHF
abundance: NA; v_gene: TRBV7-9; d_gene: NA; j_gene: TRBJ2-7; CDR3nt: TGTGCCAGCAGCCCGGGATACGGAGGGGTCCACGAGCAGTACTTC; CDR3aa: CASSPGYGGVHEQYF
abundance: NA; v_gene: TRBV4-1; d_gene: NA; j_gene: TRBJ1-5; CDR3nt: TGCGCCAGCAGCCAAGGGGAGGGGGGGAGGAATCAGCCCCAGCATTTT; CDR3aa: CASSQGEGGRNQPQHF